The 24 T cell receptor beta chains in this list originate from one sample, sequenced in a study of blood T cell repertoires in COVID-19 (dated by TCRdb to 2020 to 2022). Libraries were made using the immunoSEQ multiplex PCR assay. This is the immuneACCESS table as TCRdb keeps it, with only in-frame sequences that have V and J called. A part of the clones is gone; compared with another copy, unresolved V genes explain less than half, and the rest is unexplained. This sample lists a few hundred thousand clones; roughly 84% were detected once. The ten largest make up approximately 6.8% of the sample. The sample comprised PBMCs or T cells enriched from blood (not recorded which). Receptor source: a woman in her 40s who had recovered from COVID-19.

This chain's CDR3 is CASSYGAGPYEQYF. CDR3 nucleotides: TGTGCCAGCAGTTACGGGGCAGGTCCTTACGAGCAGTACTTC. The chain carries TRBV6-6 and TRBJ2-7; D perhaps matches TRBD1 (5 bases). The CDR3 contains 14 residues. V lost 2 bases to trimming and J lost 4 bases, with 12 bases between them. Germline assignment: CDR1 MNHNY and CDR2 SVGAGI (reference sequence).

J is TRBJ2-5 and V is TRBV6-2 or TRBV6-3; 8 bases align to TRBD1. CDR3 size: 15 residues. V gave up 2 bases and J gave up 5 bases; unmatched junction bases: 7. The V gene's germline CDR1 is MNHEY and CDR2 SVGEGT. The CDR3: CASSYPAGGAETQYF. The CDR3 DNA reads as TGTGCCAGCAGTTACCCCGCAGGGGGCGCGGAGACCCAGTACTTC.

This chain uses TRBV27 with TRBJ1-4; possible D gene TRBD1, 6 bases. Germline V gene data show CDR1 as MNHEY and CDR2 as SMNVEV (reference sequence). This CDR3 has 15 amino acids. V dropped 5 bases and J dropped 4 bases, with 14 bases sitting between them. The CDR3 coding sequence is TGTGCCAGCAGTCTCGGACAGTTTGATAATGAAAAACTGTTTTTT. It encodes CASSLGQFDNEKLFF.

This clone appeared once. The chain recombines TRBV20-1 with TRBJ2-3; possible D gene TRBD2, 5 bases. CDR3 length: 14 residues. The V end lost 3 bases, the J end lost 2 bases, and 12 bases lay between the germline ends. Germline values: CDR1 DFQATT, CDR2 SNEGSKA (reference sequence). CDR3 residues: CSASQAEVTDTQYF. In DNA form, the CDR3 reads TGCAGTGCTAGTCAAGCGGAGGTCACAGATACGCAGTATTTT.

The rearrangement joins TRBV12-3 or TRBV12-4 to TRBJ2-7; 8 nucleotides agree with TRBD1. Losses at the gene ends were 4 bases for V and 9 bases for J; bases not matched to a gene: 8. The CDR3 runs to 13 residues. The CDR3 loop reads CASSSSDRAGQYV. CDR3 nucleotide sequence: TGTGCCAGCAGTTCGTCGGACAGGGCCGGGCAGTACGTC.

CDR3 sequence: CASSPGTGYGYTF. CDR3 sequence (DNA): TGTGCCAGCAGTCCCGGGACAGGATATGGCTACACCTTC. The chain combines TRBV27 with TRBJ1-2; 8 positions agree with TRBD1. Trimming cost V 5 bases and J 5 bases; bases outside gene matches: 4. The CDR3 has 13 amino acids. Looked up from germline, CDR1 is MNHEY and CDR2 is SMNVEV (reference sequence).

This clone was picked up one time. This chain uses TRBV2 with TRBJ1-4; D uncertain. The CDR3 consists of 14 residues. The ends were cut back, 1 base at V and 3 bases at J, with 6 bases in the middle. Looked up from germline, CDR1 is SNHLY and CDR2 is FYNNEI. The CDR3 sequence is CASSEGLANEKLFF. The CDR3 bases are TGTGCCAGCAGTGAAGGGCTTGCTAATGAAAAACTGTTTTTT. Based on the CDR3 plus reference TRBV2 and TRBJ1-4, the full variable domain is EPEVTQTPSHQVTQMGQEVILRCVPISNHLYFYWYRQILGQKVEFLVSFYNNEISEKSEIFDDQFSVERPDGSNFTLKIRSTKLEDSAMYFCASSEGLANEKLFFGSGTQLSVL.

The chain couples TRBV11-2 to TRBJ2-7; 7 positions match TRBD2. Trimming took 0 bases from V and 4 from J; bases not matched to a gene: 0. Germline V gene lookup returns CDR1 SGHAT and CDR2 FQNNGV. The CDR3 totals 13 residues. CDR3 sequence reads: CASSLEGGYEQYV. DNA for the CDR3: TGTGCCAGCAGCTTAGAGGGGGGGTACGAGCAGTACGTC.

This chain connects TRBV3-1 (or the pseudogene TRBV3-2) to TRBJ1-1, with a possible D match to TRBD1 (5 bases). The CDR3 totals 15 residues. V was clipped by 4 bases and J by 2 bases, with 14 bases between them. In germline, CDR1 is LGHDT, CDR2 YNNKEL (reference sequence). The CDR3 DNA reads TGTGCCAGCAGCCCTCCCCGGGGGGTAAACACTGAAGCTTTCTTT. Translated, it gives CASSPPRGVNTEAFF.

The rearrangement joins TRBV2 to TRBJ2-7; possible D gene TRBD2, 6 bases. This CDR3 has 15 residues. V was pared by 2 bases and J by 2 bases, with 13 bases between. The germline CDR1 and CDR2 sequences are SNHLY and FYNNEI. Here the CDR3 DNA reads TGTGCCAGCAGTGAAAATAGCGGTGCGCCCTACGAGCAGTACTTC. Protein sequence: CASSENSGAPYEQYF. Supplemented by reference TRBV2 and TRBJ2-7, the full variable domain reads EPEVTQTPSHQVTQMGQEVILRCVPISNHLYFYWYRQILGQKVEFLVSFYNNEISEKSEIFDDQFSVERPDGSNFTLKIRSTKLEDSAMYFCASSENSGAPYEQYFGPGTRLTVT.

The V call is TRBV30, the J call TRBJ1-1; a weak D match, TRBD1 (5 bases). CDR3 size: 14 residues. V was trimmed by 3 bases and J by 2 bases, leaving 13 bases between them. In germline, CDR1 is GTSNPN, CDR2 SVGIG (reference sequence). This chain's CDR3 is CAWSPGLYNTEAFF. DNA for the CDR3: TGTGCCTGGAGCCCGGGACTGTACAACACTGAAGCTTTCTTT.

The chain carries TRBV30 and TRBJ1-1; D uncertain. V lost 4 bases, J lost 1 base, and 10 bases lay in between. Looked up from germline, CDR1 is GTSNPN and CDR2 is SVGIG (reference sequence). CDR3 length: 13 amino acids. The CDR3 coding sequence is TGTGCCTGGATTTCCGGGGAGAACACTGAAGCTTTCTTT. As protein: CAWISGENTEAFF.

This clone rates as large (0.1 to 1%). V is TRBV5-1 and J is TRBJ2-7; D not resolved. Germline V lookup: CDR1 SGHRS, CDR2 YFSETQ. V lost 4 bases to trimming and J lost 0 bases, with 8 bases between them. The CDR3 spans 13 residues. The CDR3 coding sequence is TGCGCCAGCAGCCCGCTTAGCTCCTACGAGCAGTACTTC. It translates to CASSPLSSYEQYF.

This chain links TRBV6-2 or TRBV6-3 with TRBJ2-3; TRBD2 aligns across 14 bases. V lost 5 bases, J lost 9 bases, and 7 bases stayed unmatched. The CDR3 totals 15 residues. The germline V gene encodes CDR1 MNHEY and CDR2 SVGEGT. CDR3 DNA sequence: TGTGCCAGCAGTCAGACTAGCGGGAGGGCCGCGACGCAGTATTTT. This gives the protein CASSQTSGRAATQYF.

This sequence joins TRBV24-1 and TRBJ1-5, with 9 bases matching TRBD1. Germline V gene sequence: CDR1 KGHDR, CDR2 SFDVKD. The CDR3 extends over 15 amino acids. The V gene end was trimmed by 4 bases and the J gene end by 7 bases; junction bases not matched to a gene: 7. In DNA form, the CDR3 reads TGTGCCACCAGTGACGCCGGGACAGGGTCCCAGCCCCAGCATTTT. Amino acid sequence: CATSDAGTGSQPQHF.

This clone was seen only a few times. This CDR3 reads CASSPPVGDIQYF. The CDR3 coding sequence is TGTGCCAGCTCACCACCGGTAGGAGACATTCAGTACTTC. V and J are TRBV18 and TRBJ2-4, with D unclear. With 0 bases removed from V and 8 bases from J, the gap between germline ends came to 8 bases. CDR1 is KGHSH and CDR2 is LQKENI in the germline V gene. The CDR3 length is 13 residues.

The rearrangement links TRBV11-2 to TRBJ2-7; 8 bases line up with TRBD1. CDR3 length: 16 amino acids. Germline lookup yields CDR1 SGHAT and CDR2 FQNNGV. After removal of 2 bases from V and 4 bases from J, the junction contained 10 bases not matched to a gene. In DNA, the CDR3 is TGTGCCAGCAGCTTAACAGGGGGGACGGGACTTTACGAGCAGTACTTC. Translating gives CASSLTGGTGLYEQYF. Looking up the rest from reference TRBV11-2 and TRBJ2-7 gives the full variable domain: EAGVAQSPRYKIIEKRQSVAFWCNPISGHATLYWYQQILGQGPKLLIQFQNNGVVDDSQLPKDRFSAERLKGVDSTLKIQPAKLEDSAVYLCASSLTGGTGLYEQYFGPGTRLTVT.

In this sample, this clone turned up a few times. In DNA form, the CDR3 reads TGTGCCAGCTCACCACTATTGGGACAGGACACTGAAGCTTTCTTT. Protein: CASSPLLGQDTEAFF. This sequence joins TRBV18 and TRBJ1-1; 8 bases match TRBD1. The CDR3 is 15 amino acids. Trimming took 1 base from V and 3 from J; bases not matched to a gene: 4. Germline CDR1 reads KGHSH; CDR2 reads LQKENI. Full variable domain (remainder filled in from reference TRBV18 and TRBJ1-1): NAGVMQNPRHLVRRRGQEARLRCSPMKGHSHVYWYRQLPEEGLKFMVYLQKENIIDESGMPKERFSAEFPKEGPSILRIQQVVRGDSAAYFCASSPLLGQDTEAFFGQGTRLTVV.

This clone was seen a few times. The chain couples TRBV28 to TRBJ1-2; a weak D match, TRBD1 (5 bases). The CDR3 loop spans 13 amino acids. CDR1 is MDHEN and CDR2 is SYDVKM in the germline V gene. Trimming removed 7 bases from V and 6 bases from J, with 15 bases in between. The CDR3 loop reads CASTPGEWNGYTF. The CDR3 bases are TGTGCCAGCACCCCGGGGGAATGGAATGGCTACACCTTC.

Of note for this clone: The same CDR3 can be traced to other DNA sequences in this sample. The gene calls are TRBV18 and TRBJ2-7; D might be TRBD2 (6 bases). This CDR3 has 12 residues. The V and J ends lost 0 bases and 6 bases respectively, with 6 bases between them. Germline-derived CDR1 and CDR2 are KGHSH and LQKENI. The CDR3 is CASSPPGGEQYV. CDR3 bases: TGTGCCAGCTCACCACCGGGGGGCGAGCAGTACGTC.

This clone was picked up one time. The rearrangement links TRBV9 to TRBJ1-3; 8 bases line up with TRBD1. This CDR3 has 13 residues. Losses at the gene ends were 3 bases for V and 7 bases for J; bases not matched to a gene: 3. CDR1 and CDR2 from the germline V gene are SGDLS and YYNGEE. CDR3 protein: CASSGSGGNTIYF. The CDR3 nucleotides are TGTGCCAGCAGCGGATCAGGGGGCAACACCATATATTTT. The full variable domain, with the rest looked up from reference TRBV9 and TRBJ1-3, is DSGVTQTPKHLITATGQRVTLRCSPRSGDLSVYWYQQSLDQGLQFLIQYYNGEERAKGNILERFSAQQFPDLHSELNLSSLELGDSALYFCASSGSGGNTIYFGEGSWLTVV.

The chain combines TRBV25-1 with TRBJ2-3, with D maybe TRBD1 (6 bases). Germline V gene data show CDR1 as MGHDK and CDR2 as SYGVNS. With 0 bases removed from V and 5 bases from J, the gap between germline ends came to 15 bases. The CDR3 totals 16 residues. CDR3 in amino acids: CASSEYSRTVGDTQYF. As DNA, the CDR3 is TGTGCCAGCAGTGAATATTCGAGGACAGTAGGAGATACGCAGTATTTT. The full variable domain, completed using reference TRBV25-1 and TRBJ2-3, is EADIYQTPRYLVIGTGKKITLECSQTMGHDKMYWYQQDPGMELHLIHYSYGVNSTEKGDLSSESTVSRIRTEHFPLTLESARPSHTSQYLCASSEYSRTVGDTQYFGPGTRLTVL.

This clone was counted only a few times. V usage is TRBV28 and J usage is TRBJ2-1, with 9 bases fitting TRBD1. Trimming took 4 bases from V and 7 from J; bases not matched to a gene: 14. The CDR3 runs to 17 residues. Germline lookup yields CDR1 MDHEN and CDR2 SYDVKM. The CDR3, as DNA: TGTGCCAGCAGTTCGATCAACACAGGGGGCGCGAGGAATGAGCAGTTCTTC. It yields the protein CASSSINTGGARNEQFF.

The V call is TRBV27, the J call TRBJ2-3; TRBD2 aligns across 9 bases. CDR3 length: 18 residues. V was pared by 5 bases and J by 0 bases, with 12 bases of the junction left unmatched. From germline, CDR1 is MNHEY and CDR2 SMNVEV (reference sequence). In nucleotides, the CDR3 is TGTGCCAGCAGTCCTTGGCTAACTAGCGGGTTAAGCACAGATACGCAGTATTTT. It is translated as CASSPWLTSGLSTDTQYF.